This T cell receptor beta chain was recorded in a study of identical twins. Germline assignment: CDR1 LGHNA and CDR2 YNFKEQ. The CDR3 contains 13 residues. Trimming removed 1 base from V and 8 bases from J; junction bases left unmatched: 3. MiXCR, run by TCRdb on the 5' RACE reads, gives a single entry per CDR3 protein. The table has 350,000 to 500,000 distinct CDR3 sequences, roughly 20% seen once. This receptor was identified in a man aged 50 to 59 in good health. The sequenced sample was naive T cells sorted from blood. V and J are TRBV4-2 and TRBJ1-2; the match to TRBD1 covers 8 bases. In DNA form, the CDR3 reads TGTGCCAGCAGCCAAGGGGACAGGAAGGGCTACACCTTC. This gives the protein CASSQGDRKGYTF.